This TCR beta chain stems from a study of T cells in Graves' hyperthyroidism and ophthalmopathy. Study outcomes and limitations: Most clonotypes expanded in thyroid above 0.001 were likewise present in blood.

Using RNA transcripts as the source, TCR beta CDR3 regions were amplified. The HTBI primer set was used in a first-round RT-PCR of the TCR CDR3. TCRdb reanalysed the multiplex PCR reads using MiXCR and keeps one entry per CDR3 protein. The repertoire includes 400,000 to 550,000 distinct CDR3 sequences, approximately 14% of them detected once, and 15% to 20% sits in the top ten. The table lists this clonotype with many counts. Its antigen is still unknown. The source material was blood. This clonotype was sampled from a woman under 30 with Graves' hyperthyroidism.

CDR3: CASSEELASYNEQFF. CDR3 DNA: TGTGCCAGCAGTGAAGAACTAGCTAGTTACAATGAGCAGTTCTTC. The rearrangement joins TRBV6-1 to TRBJ2-1; D possibly corresponds to TRBD2 (6 bases). The CDR3 extends over 15 amino acids. The V and J ends lost 1 base and 4 bases respectively, with 11 bases between them. CDR1 is MNHNS, CDR2 SASEGT, per germline.